Listed below are T cell receptor beta chains from one sample, sequenced in a study of T cells in Graves' hyperthyroidism and ophthalmopathy. One entry per CDR3 protein results from TCRdb running MiXCR on the multiplex PCR reads. The table includes 300,000 to 450,000 distinct CDR3 sequences, 20% to 30% detected once. The sequenced material came from blood. Source of these receptors: a man in his forties or fifties with Graves' hyperthyroidism. CDR3s leave out the opening cysteine and the closing phenylalanine or tryptophan.

J gene: TRBJ2-1; V gene: TRBV9; CDR3 protein: ASSVFGRRYNEQF
J gene: TRBJ2-1; V gene: TRBV5-1; CDR3 protein: ASSFGGKGEQF
J gene: TRBJ2-7; V gene: TRBV6-1; CDR3 protein: ASSEAGQGLGEQY
J gene: TRBJ2-1; V gene: TRBV5-1; CDR3 protein: ASSLVLADNEQF
J gene: TRBJ2-3; V gene: TRBV6-6; CDR3 protein: ASSYSPQY
J gene: TRBJ2-7; V gene: TRBV6-1; CDR3 protein: ASRTGFEQY
J gene: TRBJ2-7; V gene: TRBV10-3; CDR3 protein: AIRGSAGINEQY
J gene: TRBJ2-5; V gene: TRBV5-1; CDR3 protein: ASSPWTLQETQY
J gene: TRBJ2-7; V gene: TRBV5-1; CDR3 protein: ASSLSGQTVYEQY
J gene: TRBJ1-2; V gene: TRBV12-3/TRBV12-4; CDR3 protein: ASSLNWGEGGYT
J gene: TRBJ2-1; V gene: TRBV9; CDR3 protein: ASSVEGLDRGDEQF
J gene: TRBJ2-5; V gene: TRBV19; CDR3 protein: ASSSITGGSETQY
J gene: TRBJ1-4; V gene: TRBV18; CDR3 protein: ASSLSGGGEKLF
J gene: TRBJ2-7; V gene: TRBV7-3; CDR3 protein: ASSLNWPAKTYEQY